Sequencing of this T cell receptor (beta chain) was carried out in a study of HIV-infected patients and healthy controls. Whole-study results and caveats: In HIV-infected patients, the apparent post-therapy Gini index recovery did not replicate in size-matched data.

The repertoire came from unfractionated whole blood and reflected all unsorted peripheral T cells. A 2.5 ml peripheral blood sample was taken for RNA. cDNA was made from roughly 470 ng RNA using alpha and beta constant primers. Using multiplexing indices, alpha and beta chain libraries were generated apart by chain-specific third strand synthesis. After a brief PCR adding P5, P7 and a second index, roughly 25 amplification cycles followed. TCRdb called the 5' RACE reads again in MiXCR, with one record for every CDR3 protein. The sample includes approximately 9,700 distinct CDR3 sequences, 7.3% seen only once; the top ten take about 34%. This clonotype showed up many times. Antigen: not known. The sequencing used blood, collected before antiretroviral therapy. This clonotype originated in an adult with HIV infection.

The CDR3 sequence is CSVRTGSNQPQHF. Here the CDR3 DNA reads TGCAGCGTTAGGACAGGGAGCAATCAGCCCCAGCATTTT. The chain joins TRBV29-1 to TRBJ1-5; 8 bases match TRBD1. The germline gives CDR1 SQVTM, CDR2 ANQGSEA. The CDR3 contains 13 residues. After removal of 5 bases from V and 1 base from J, the junction contained 1 base not matched to a gene.